Listed here are 21 T cell receptor beta chains from one sample, sequenced in a study of T cells in Graves' hyperthyroidism and ophthalmopathy (dated by TCRdb to the late 2010s). Receptor amplification or capture employed multiplex PCR. The sequencer was an Illumina HiSeq 2000. The TCR beta CDR3 regions were amplified from the RNA transcripts. The first round of RT-PCR for the TCR CDR3 was performed with the HTBI primer set and the Qiagen OneStep RT-PCR kit. TCRdb's own reprocessing of the public reads used fastp at Q25 and MiXCR and kept productive beta chains. Duplicate CDR3 protein sequences are folded into a single record with the most common DNA and genes. The sample records over 700,000 distinct CDR3 sequences, 30% to 40% of which are singletons. 30% to 40% of the sample belongs to the ten largest clones. Sequenced input: blood. The source of these receptors is a woman aged 40 to 50 with Graves' hyperthyroidism.

This clonotype was picked up many times. V gene TRBV7-2 combines with J gene TRBJ2-7; weak D call: TRBD1 (5 bases). CDR1 and CDR2 (germline): SGHTA, FQGNSA. Trimming removed 1 base at V and 0 bases at J, with 10 bases between. CDR3 length: 15 residues. DNA of the CDR3: TGTGCCAGCAGCTTAGGTGGGGCCGTCTCCTACGAGCAGTACTTC. Protein product: CASSLGGAVSYEQYF.

The chain joins TRBV12-3 or TRBV12-4 to TRBJ1-5; 7 bases line up with TRBD1. After removal of 7 bases from V and 4 bases from J, the junction contained 13 bases not matched to a gene. This CDR3 spans 16 amino acids. CDR3: CASTSPTGQVNQPQHF. The CDR3 nucleotides read TGTGCCAGCACCTCCCCCACAGGACAGGTGAATCAGCCCCAGCATTTT.

The V and J genes are TRBV4-3 and TRBJ1-1; 7 bases are a match to TRBD1. Unmatched junction bases numbered 6, after V lost 8 bases and J lost 0 bases. CDR1 LGHNA and CDR2 YSLEER come from the germline V gene. The CDR3 is 14 amino acids. The CDR3 DNA follows: TGCGCCAGCCGGGACAGAAGTCTGAACACTGAAGCTTTCTTT. It is translated as CASRDRSLNTEAFF.

This clonotype was seen many times. The rearrangement links TRBV7-9 to TRBJ2-7, with D possibly TRBD2 on 6 matching bases. This CDR3 region has 16 residues. Trimming pared 5 bases from V and 5 bases from J, leaving 22 bases between. CDR1 is SEHNR and CDR2 is FQNEAQ in the germline V gene (reference sequence). The CDR3 DNA reads as TGTGCCAGCAGCCCCCCAGGGAGGAGGGGCGCCGACGAGCAGTACTTC. Protein sequence: CASSPPGRRGADEQYF.

The CDR3 DNA reads TGCAGTGCCCGGGCCCCCGATGAAAAACTGTTTTTT. Translated: CSARAPDEKLFF. The V and J genes are TRBV20-1 and TRBJ1-4; D unresolved. Per germline, CDR1 DFQATT and CDR2 SNEGSKA (reference sequence). V was shortened by 6 bases and J by 6 bases, with 11 bases between the two germline ends. The CDR3 is made up of 12 amino acids.

The chain has TRBV5-6 and TRBJ1-5, with D unclear. The CDR3 is 15 residues long. Germline V gene lookup returns CDR1 SGHDT and CDR2 YYEEEE. V was pared by 0 bases and J by 11 bases, with 18 bases between. Here the CDR3 DNA reads TGTGCCAGCAGCTTGGCAGCCAGCCCGGTGACGGCCCAGCATTTT. Its translation is CASSLAASPVTAQHF.

The chain links TRBV19 to TRBJ2-7; 7 bases match TRBD2. Losses at the gene ends were 3 bases for V and 4 bases for J; bases not matched to a gene: 9. Germline CDR1 LNHDA, CDR2 SQIVND (reference sequence). The CDR3 spans 15 residues. The CDR3: CASSIAGGSSYEQYF. The CDR3 region has the DNA TGTGCCAGTAGTATCGCTGGCGGGAGTTCTTACGAGCAGTACTTC.

This clonotype occurred many times. The gene calls are TRBV5-1 and TRBJ1-2; 8 bases match TRBD1. The CDR3 covers 15 residues. The V gene end was trimmed by 4 bases and the J gene end by 4 bases; junction bases not matched to a gene: 9. Germline V gene sequence: CDR1 SGHRS, CDR2 YFSETQ. The CDR3 DNA reads TGCGCCAGCAGCGAGAGGACAGGGTTTGGCTATGGCTACACCTTC. This gives the protein CASSERTGFGYGYTF.

This clonotype was observed a single time. A read error may explain this, as a much larger clone is one base away. The V call is TRBV6-1, the J call TRBJ1-2, with no clear D. From germline, CDR1 is MNHNS and CDR2 SASEGT. The CDR3 sequence is 13 residues long. CDR3 loop: CASSEVLTYGYAF. DNA of the CDR3: TGTGCCAGCAGTGAGGTCCTAACCTATGGCTACGCCTTC.

For this clonotype: One junction end disagrees with the germline gene, perhaps due to a read error. The chain carries TRBV7-2 and TRBJ1-2; D is uncertain. Germline lookup yields CDR1 SGHTA and CDR2 FQGNSA. The CDR3 runs 15 residues. The CDR3 is CASSQEERRLYGCTF. The CDR3 nucleotides are TGTGCCAGCAGCCAAGAAGAGCGACGGCTCTATGGCTGCACCTTC.

As regards this clonotype: A much larger clone lies one base from this, so it may be a read error. The chain carries TRBV2 and TRBJ1-6; D is unclear. Deletions cut 11 bases from V and 14 bases from J, with 19 bases between. Germline assignment: CDR1 SNHLY and CDR2 FYNNEI. The CDR3 is 12 residues long. CDR3 bases: TGTGCCGGCAACGAAGTAGGAGGGTCCCTCCACTTT. It codes for CAGNEVGGSLHF.

As to this clonotype: The junction differs from germline at one of its ends, possibly a read error. The chain has TRBV6-5 and TRBJ1-1, with 7 bases fitting TRBD1. The length of the CDR3 is 16 residues. Germline V gene lookup returns CDR1 MNHEY and CDR2 SVGAGI. The CDR3 is CAISYASGQINTEAFF. The CDR3 DNA reads TGTGCCATCAGTTACGCCTCGGGACAGATTAACACTGAAGCTTTCTTT.

The chain carries TRBV2 and TRBJ2-3, with 13 positions matching TRBD2. This CDR3 has 16 residues. Germline CDR1 reads SNHLY; CDR2 reads FYNNEI. The V segment lost 6 bases and the J segment 1 base; nucleotides outside the gene matches: 4. CDR3 amino acids: CASSVGLAGGTDTQYF. In DNA, the CDR3 is TGTGCCAGCAGCGTCGGACTAGCGGGGGGCACAGATACGCAGTATTTT. Full variable domain (outside the CDR3, taken from reference TRBV2 and TRBJ2-3): EPEVTQTPSHQVTQMGQEVILRCVPISNHLYFYWYRQILGQKVEFLVSFYNNEISEKSEIFDDQFSVERPDGSNFTLKIRSTKLEDSAMYFCASSVGLAGGTDTQYFGPGTRLTVL.

The V and J genes are TRBV5-1 and TRBJ2-6; TRBD1 is a possible D gene (6 bases). V dropped 5 bases and J dropped 4 bases, with 10 bases sitting between them. Germline loops: CDR1 SGHRS, CDR2 YFSETQ. The length of the CDR3 is 14 residues. Here the CDR3 reads CASRSGTGANVLTF. CDR3 DNA sequence: TGCGCCAGCAGGTCCGGGACAGGGGCCAACGTCCTGACTTTC.

This clonotype came up many times. The genes are TRBV19 and TRBJ2-7; 10 positions agree with TRBD1. Trimming cost V 7 bases and J 3 bases; bases outside gene matches: 6. The germline gives CDR1 LNHDA, CDR2 SQIVND (reference sequence). The CDR3 totals 14 residues. The CDR3 sequence: CASTEGQGDYEQYF. The CDR3 DNA reads as TGTGCCAGTACTGAAGGACAGGGGGACTACGAGCAGTACTTC.

This clonotype came up many times. The chain has TRBV9 and TRBJ2-5; no clear D gene. The CDR3 is made up of 14 amino acids. The germline CDR1 and CDR2 sequences are SGDLS and YYNGEE. V was cut by 7 bases and J by 4 bases, with 17 bases left in between. The CDR3 DNA reads as TGTGCCAGCCACAACAAACGTCAGCCAGAGACCCAGTACTTC. Amino acids: CASHNKRQPETQYF. The whole variable domain, filled in from reference TRBV9 and TRBJ2-5, reads DSGVTQTPKHLITATGQRVTLRCSPRSGDLSVYWYQQSLDQGLQFLIQYYNGEERAKGNILERFSAQQFPDLHSELNLSSLELGDSALYFCASHNKRQPETQYFGPGTRLLVL.

Only a few counts were recorded for this clonotype. V is TRBV20-1 and J is TRBJ1-2, with no clear D. The germline CDR1 and CDR2 sequences are DFQATT and SNEGSKA (reference sequence). V lost 3 bases and J lost 8, with 7 bases in between. The CDR3 extends over 10 amino acids. CDR3: CSARLPGYTF. CDR3 nucleotides: TGCAGTGCTAGGTTACCCGGCTACACCTTC.

This clonotype has just a few counts. The gene calls are TRBV7-9 and TRBJ1-1, with TRBD1 identical over 12 bases. This CDR3 region has 15 residues. Germline-derived CDR1 and CDR2 are SEHNR and FQNEAQ (reference sequence). With V trimmed by 5 bases and J by 4 bases, 5 bases remained unmatched. CDR3: CASSPGTGGPTEAFF. The CDR3, as DNA: TGTGCCAGCAGCCCCGGGACAGGGGGCCCCACTGAAGCTTTCTTT.

The chain couples TRBV7-9 to TRBJ2-7; 10 bases line up with TRBD1. With 5 bases clipped from V and 6 bases from J, the junction kept 22 bases outside the gene matches. Germline loops: CDR1 SEHNR, CDR2 FQNEAQ (reference sequence). CDR3 size: 19 residues. In DNA form, the CDR3 reads TGTGCCAGCAGCCTACCCCGGGACAGGGGTAAGGGATCCATCTGCGAGCAGTACTTC. Translated: CASSLPRDRGKGSICEQYF.

This clonotype was seen repeatedly, ten times or more. This chain connects TRBV25-1 to TRBJ1-2; 7 bases are shared with TRBD1. Germline loops: CDR1 MGHDK, CDR2 SYGVNS. This CDR3 region has 16 residues. V lost 1 base to trimming and J lost 1 base; unmatched junction nucleotides: 6. The CDR3, as DNA: TGTGCCAGCAGTGAATCGGGAGGGGGCTATAACTATGGCTACACCTTC. Encoded protein: CASSESGGGYNYGYTF.

This clonotype was seen many times. In DNA form, the CDR3 reads TGTGCCAGCAGCCTAGATCCGGGACAGGGAGAAAAACTGTTTTTT. Translating gives CASSLDPGQGEKLFF. V gene TRBV9 combines with J gene TRBJ1-4; 9 nucleotides line up with TRBD1. CDR3 length: 15 residues. The germline CDR1 and CDR2 sequences are SGDLS and YYNGEE. V shed 4 bases, J shed 8 bases, and the junction held 9 bases outside the gene matches.